Below are 7 T cell receptor beta chains sequenced from a single sample in a study of T cells in narcolepsy. The data were produced by immunoSEQ multiplex PCR, yet TCRdb's version contains in-frame clones alone and is incomplete. The sample consists of about 27,000 clones, approximately 79% of them appearing once. Sequences were obtained from memory (CD45RA-) CD4+ T cells from blood. The receptors shown here come from a human donor in good health.

This chain connects TRBV7-9 to TRBJ2-7; 9 bases line up with TRBD1. The CDR3 loop spans 15 amino acids. The V segment lost 5 bases and the J segment 0 bases; nucleotides outside the gene matches: 5. The V gene's germline CDR1 is SEHNR and CDR2 FQNEAQ (reference sequence). CDR3 in amino acids: CASSQGTGLSYEQYF. The CDR3 DNA reads TGTGCCAGCAGCCAAGGGACAGGGCTCTCCTACGAGCAGTACTTC.

This clone was seen a few times. The chain is built from TRBV7-8 and TRBJ2-2, with TRBD1 matching 7 bases. The CDR3 is 18 residues long. V lost 5 bases to trimming and J lost 7 bases; unmatched junction nucleotides: 19. CDR1 and CDR2 from the germline V gene are SGHVS and FQNEAQ. Here the CDR3 reads CASSPVKRDRTMLGELFF. The CDR3 coding sequence is TGTGCCAGCAGCCCAGTAAAAAGGGACAGAACAATGCTCGGGGAGCTGTTTTTT.

This clone was observed a few times. This chain joins TRBV28 and TRBJ2-7; tentatively, D is TRBD2 (7 bases). V lost 6 bases and J lost 0, with 15 bases in between. Per the germline V gene, CDR1 is MDHEN and CDR2 is SYDVKM. The CDR3 totals 15 residues. DNA of the CDR3: TGTGCCAGCAGCCTCGGCGGGGGCACCTCCTACGAGCAGTACTTC. It encodes CASSLGGGTSYEQYF.

This chain joins TRBV7-3 and TRBJ2-1, with 12 bases identical to TRBD2. J was trimmed by 11 bases and V by 5 bases; bases with no gene match: 10. This CDR3 has 15 amino acids. CDR1 is SGHTA, CDR2 FQGTGA, per germline. This chain's CDR3 is CASSQFRLAGEKQFF. DNA for the CDR3: TGTGCCAGCAGCCAATTCCGACTAGCGGGAGAAAAGCAGTTCTTC.

This clone was picked up one time. This chain uses TRBV10-2 with TRBJ2-4; D is unclear. The V end lost 0 bases, the J end lost 9 bases, and 6 bases lay between the germline ends. The length of the CDR3 is 12 residues. Germline V CDR1 and CDR2: WSHSY, SAAADI. The CDR3 sequence: CASSESGGIQYF. The CDR3, as DNA: TGCGCCAGCAGTGAGTCCGGTGGCATTCAGTACTTC.

The rearrangement joins TRBV6-5 to TRBJ2-3, with D unresolved. Germline V gene lookup returns CDR1 MNHEY and CDR2 SVGAGI. The germline V and J ends were trimmed by 5 bases and 4 bases, with 4 bases remaining between them. The CDR3 totals 11 residues. CDR3 residues: CASSSADTQYF. For the CDR3, the DNA is TGTGCCAGCAGTAGCGCAGATACGCAGTATTTT.

CDR3 sequence: CASSLSGQPQHF. The CDR3 DNA reads as TGTGCCAGCAGTTTGTCAGGTCAGCCCCAGCATTTT. This chain uses TRBV6-6 with TRBJ1-5; the D is unclear. The CDR3 spans 12 residues. Germline assignment: CDR1 MNHNY and CDR2 SVGAGI (reference sequence). V was shortened by 4 bases and J by 6 bases, with 7 bases between the two germline ends.